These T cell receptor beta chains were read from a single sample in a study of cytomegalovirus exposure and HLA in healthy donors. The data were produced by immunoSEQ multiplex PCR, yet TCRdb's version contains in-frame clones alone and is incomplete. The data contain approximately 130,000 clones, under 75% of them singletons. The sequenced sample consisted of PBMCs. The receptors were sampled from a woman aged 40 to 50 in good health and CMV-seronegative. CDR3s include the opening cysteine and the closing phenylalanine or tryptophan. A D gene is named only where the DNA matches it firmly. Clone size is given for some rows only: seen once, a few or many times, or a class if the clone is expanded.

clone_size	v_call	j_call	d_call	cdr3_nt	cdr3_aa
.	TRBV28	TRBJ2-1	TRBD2	TGTGCCACCCTGAATGAAACTAGACTAGCGGGGTTGAGGGATGAGCAGTTCTTC	CATLNETRLAGLRDEQFF
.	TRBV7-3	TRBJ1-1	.	TGTGCCAGCTCAAAGCTTACCAACACTGAAGCTTTCTTT	CASSKLTNTEAFF
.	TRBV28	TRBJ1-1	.	TGTGCCACCAACCGGGGAGTTACTGAAGCTTTCTTT	CATNRGVTEAFF
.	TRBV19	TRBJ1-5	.	TGTGCCAGTAGTATAGCTCACCGGAGAGAAGGTCAGCCCCAGCATTTT	CASSIAHRREGQPQHF
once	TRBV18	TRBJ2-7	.	TGTGCCAGCTCACCACCGAGACAGGCCCCTCGGGGCCTCTACGAGCAGTACTTC	CASSPPRQAPRGLYEQYF
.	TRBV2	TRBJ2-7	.	TGTGCCAGCAGTGACAGGGGCGGTCGGGTCTACGAGCAGTACTTC	CASSDRGGRVYEQYF
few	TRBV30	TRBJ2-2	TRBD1	TGTGCCTGGACGGGACAGGGGGGAACCGGGGAGCTGTTTTTT	CAWTGQGGTGELFF
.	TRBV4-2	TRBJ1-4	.	TGTGCCAGCCGATTGCAGGGCGGTAACGAAAAACTGTTTTTT	CASRLQGGNEKLFF
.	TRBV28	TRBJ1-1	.	TGTGCCAGCAGTAGTTTATGGGGAGGCTACACTGAAGCTTTCTTT	CASSSLWGGYTEAFF
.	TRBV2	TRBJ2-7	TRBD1	TGTGCCAGCAGTACTCCCGGGACAGTCTCCTACGAGCAGTACTTC	CASSTPGTVSYEQYF
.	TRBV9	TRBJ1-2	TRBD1	TGTGCCAGCAGCGTAGACCGGGACAGGGGGTTAATTGGCTACACCTTC	CASSVDRDRGLIGYTF
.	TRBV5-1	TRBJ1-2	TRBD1	TGCGCCAGCAGCTCTAAGAGGGCCGGACAGTTAGGGGGCTTCTATGGCTACACCTTC	CASSSKRAGQLGGFYGYTF
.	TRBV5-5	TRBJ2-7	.	TGTGCCAGCAGCTTGAATGGCGGGGGCCCCTACGAGCAGTACTTC	CASSLNGGGPYEQYF
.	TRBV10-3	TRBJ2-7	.	TGTGCCATCAGTGAGTCGAAAGGGGCCTACGAGCAGTACTTC	CAISESKGAYEQYF
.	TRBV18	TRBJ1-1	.	TGTGCCAGCTCACCACCAGAGGAGCTAGAAGCTTTCTTT	CASSPPEELEAFF
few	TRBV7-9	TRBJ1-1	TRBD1	TGTGCCAGCAGCCGTAGTACAGGGGGAACTGAAGCTTTCTTT	CASSRSTGGTEAFF
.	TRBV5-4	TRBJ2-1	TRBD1	TGTGCCAGCAGCTTGGGGGGACAGGGTTACAATGAGCAGTTCTTC	CASSLGGQGYNEQFF
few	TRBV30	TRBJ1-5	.	TGTGCCTGGAGTGTAGACAGCCGCAATCAGCCCCAGCATTTT	CAWSVDSRNQPQHF
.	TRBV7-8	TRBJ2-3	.	TGTGCCAGCAGCTTAGGTGCGGGCGTCACAGATACGCAGTATTTT	CASSLGAGVTDTQYF
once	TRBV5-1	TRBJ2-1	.	TGCGCCAGCAGCTTGGGACACCTTGTGGGGGGGCATGAGCAGTTCTTC	CASSLGHLVGGHEQFF
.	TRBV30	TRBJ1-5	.	TGTGCCTGGAGTGTAGGAGGATCCGGCAATCAGCCCCAGCATTTT	CAWSVGGSGNQPQHF
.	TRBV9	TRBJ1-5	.	TGTGCCAGCAGCGTAGGGGAGAATCAGCCCCAGCATTTT	CASSVGENQPQHF
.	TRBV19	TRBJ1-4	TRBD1	TGTGCCAGTAGTATAGGCGACAGGGCGGAAAATGAAAAACTGTTTTTT	CASSIGDRAENEKLFF
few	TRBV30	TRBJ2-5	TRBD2	TGTGCCTCCGACCGGGGGGGCCACCCACAAGAGACCCAGTACTTC	CASDRGGHPQETQYF
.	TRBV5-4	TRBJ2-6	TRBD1	TGTGCCAGCAGCTTCGGGACAGGTAGGGCCAACGTCCTGACTTTC	CASSFGTGRANVLTF
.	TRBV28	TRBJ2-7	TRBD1	TGTGCCAGCAGTTTACCGGGACAGGGGACCAACGAGCAGTACTTC	CASSLPGQGTNEQYF
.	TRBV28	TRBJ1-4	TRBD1	TGTGCCAGCAGTTCGGACAGGGAAGGTGAAAAACTGTTTTTT	CASSSDREGEKLFF
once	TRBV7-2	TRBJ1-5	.	TGTGCCAGCAGCTTAGCGCTTAAACAGGGTCTTCAGCCCCAGCATTTT	CASSLALKQGLQPQHF
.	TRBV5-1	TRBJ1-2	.	TGCGCCAGCAGCTTCAATACAGAGAACTATGGCTACACCTTC	CASSFNTENYGYTF
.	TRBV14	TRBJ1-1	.	TGTGCCAGCAGCCAGGCCCTGAACACTGAAGCTTTCTTT	CASSQALNTEAFF
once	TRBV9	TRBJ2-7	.	TGTGCCAGCAGCGTAGACCTCCCGGGGGGCATGGGTGGGGACTACGAGCAGTACTTC	CASSVDLPGGMGGDYEQYF
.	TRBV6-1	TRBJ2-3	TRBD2	TGTGCCAGCAGTGAAGCGTTCCTTGGGGTTATAACTAGCGGGAGTTATACGCAGTATTTT	CASSEAFLGVITSGSYTQYF
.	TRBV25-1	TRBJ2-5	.	TGTGCCAGCAGTGATTCGGGTCAGCTGGAGACCCAGTACTTC	CASSDSGQLETQYF
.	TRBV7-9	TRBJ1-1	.	TGTGCCAGCAGGTTGGGCGGGACTGAAGCTTTCTTT	CASRLGGTEAFF
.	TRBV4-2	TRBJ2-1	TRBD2	TGTGCCAGCAGCCCGCTAGCGGGGGCCTACAATGAGCAGTTCTTC	CASSPLAGAYNEQFF
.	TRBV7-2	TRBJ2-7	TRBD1	TGTGCCAGCAGCTTAGGAGGGGGCATCGACGAGCAGTACTTC	CASSLGGGIDEQYF
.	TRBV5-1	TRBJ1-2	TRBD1	TGCGCCAGCAGCCCGGACAGGGCCACTAACTATGGCTACACCTTC	CASSPDRATNYGYTF
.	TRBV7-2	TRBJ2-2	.	TGTGCCAGCAGCTTGGGGGGGGCGACCGGGGAGCTGTTTTTT	CASSLGGATGELFF
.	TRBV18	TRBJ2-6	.	TGTGCCAGCTCACGAGAATACTCTGGGGCCAACGTCCTGACTTTC	CASSREYSGANVLTF
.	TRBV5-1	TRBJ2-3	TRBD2	TGCGCCAGCAGCTTGGTTGCGGGGGGCCTAGGGGATACGCAGTATTTT	CASSLVAGGLGDTQYF
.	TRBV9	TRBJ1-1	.	TGTGCCAGCGCGGTGGGGGGGCCAGGGTTGGGAAACACTGAAGCTTTCTTT	CASAVGGPGLGNTEAFF
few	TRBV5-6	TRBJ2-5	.	TGTGCCAGCAGCTGGCGACAGCCGCAAGAGACCCAGTACTTC	CASSWRQPQETQYF
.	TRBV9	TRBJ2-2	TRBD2	TGTGCCAGCCGAAGCGGGAACAGAGTGGCGAACACCGGGGAGCTGTTTTTT	CASRSGNRVANTGELFF
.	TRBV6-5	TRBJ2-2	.	TGTGCCAGCGGGGACTCAGCCGCGAACACCGGGGAGCTATTTTTT	CASGDSAANTGELFF
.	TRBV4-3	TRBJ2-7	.	TGCGCCAGCAGCCAAGGGACAGACGCTACCTACGAGCAGTACTTC	CASSQGTDATYEQYF
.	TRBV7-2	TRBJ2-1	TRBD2	TGTGCCAGCAGCTCCCCGGGGGGTAACTACAATGAGCAGTTCTTC	CASSSPGGNYNEQFF
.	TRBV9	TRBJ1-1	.	TGTGCCAGCAGCGTCCCCGGGGGGAACACTGAAGCTTTCTTT	CASSVPGGNTEAFF
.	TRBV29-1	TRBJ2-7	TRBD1	TGCAGCGCTAGACAGGGCCCCTACGAGCAGTACTTC	CSARQGPYEQYF
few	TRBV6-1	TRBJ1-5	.	TGTGCCAGCAGTGAAGGAGGAGGCAATCAGCCCCAGCATTTT	CASSEGGGNQPQHF
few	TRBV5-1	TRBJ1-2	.	TGCGCCAGCAGGCCATCTGACACCCTTGGGGAGGGCTACACCTTC	CASRPSDTLGEGYTF
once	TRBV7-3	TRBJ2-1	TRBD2	TGTGCCAGCAGCTTAATAGCGGGGGGGCTCGATGAGCAGTTCTTC	CASSLIAGGLDEQFF
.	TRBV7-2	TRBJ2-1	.	TGTGCCAGCAGCTTAACTAGCCTCGTCCACAATGAGCAGTTCTTC	CASSLTSLVHNEQFF
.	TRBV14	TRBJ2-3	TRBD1	TGTGCCAGCAGCCACGTTACCAACCCCAACAGGGGAGATACGCAGTATTTT	CASSHVTNPNRGDTQYF